The 5 T cell receptor beta chains in this list originate from one sample, sequenced in a study of T cell responses to AZD1222 COVID-19 vaccine. Sequencing was performed with immunoSEQ multiplex PCR; in TCRdb, only in-frame clones are kept and a portion is missing. The sample shows 80,000 to 100,000 clones, around 90% of them seen only once. The material was peripheral blood, obtained on day 0 of MenACWY control vaccination. The receptors here all came from an adult in good health.

The chain couples TRBV23-1 to TRBJ2-2, with TRBD1 matching over 10 bases. TRBV23-1 is treated as an ORF (open reading frame) with a function not yet certain. This CDR3 spans 14 amino acids. The V segment lost 6 bases and the J segment 4 bases; nucleotides outside the gene matches: 2. CDR3 in DNA: TGCGCCAGCAGGACAGGGGGCGTCACCGGGGAGCTGTTTTTT. Its translation: CASRTGGVTGELFF.

V and J are TRBV19 and TRBJ1-3; the D gene is possibly TRBD1 (5 bases). V dropped 1 base and J dropped 1 base, with 11 bases sitting between them. Germline V gives CDR1 LNHDA, CDR2 SQIVND (reference sequence). The CDR3 runs 16 residues. The CDR3 DNA follows: TGTGCCAGTAGTATAGGTGCAGGGCCTTCTGGAAACACCATATATTTT. This translates into CASSIGAGPSGNTIYF.

The chain is built from TRBV11-1 and TRBJ1-1, with D perhaps TRBD1 (6 bases). Germline V gives CDR1 SGHAT, CDR2 FQDESV (reference sequence). The CDR3 spans 13 residues. V lost 6 bases and J lost 6, with 14 bases in between. CDR3 protein: CASSGDRRAEAFF. CDR3 in DNA: TGTGCCAGCAGTGGTGACAGGAGGGCTGAAGCTTTCTTT.

The V and J genes are TRBV5-5 and TRBJ2-2, with D perhaps assigned TRBD1 or TRBD2 (5 bases each). The ends were cut back, 3 bases at V and 0 bases at J, with 15 bases in the middle. Per the germline V gene, CDR1 is SGHKS and CDR2 is YYEKEE (reference sequence). The CDR3 runs 17 residues. CDR3 region: CASSSRGTAANTGELFF. Here the CDR3 DNA reads TGTGCCAGCAGCTCGAGAGGGACGGCCGCGAACACCGGGGAGCTGTTTTTT.

This chain uses TRBV6-5 with TRBJ1-4; TRBD1 agrees at 7 bases. The CDR3 sequence is 14 residues long. J was trimmed by 7 bases and V by 7 bases; bases with no gene match: 9. Germline CDR1 reads MNHEY; CDR2 reads SVGAGI. CDR3 protein: CASKEQGYGEKLFF. The CDR3 coding sequence is TGTGCCAGCAAAGAACAGGGGTATGGTGAAAAACTGTTTTTT.